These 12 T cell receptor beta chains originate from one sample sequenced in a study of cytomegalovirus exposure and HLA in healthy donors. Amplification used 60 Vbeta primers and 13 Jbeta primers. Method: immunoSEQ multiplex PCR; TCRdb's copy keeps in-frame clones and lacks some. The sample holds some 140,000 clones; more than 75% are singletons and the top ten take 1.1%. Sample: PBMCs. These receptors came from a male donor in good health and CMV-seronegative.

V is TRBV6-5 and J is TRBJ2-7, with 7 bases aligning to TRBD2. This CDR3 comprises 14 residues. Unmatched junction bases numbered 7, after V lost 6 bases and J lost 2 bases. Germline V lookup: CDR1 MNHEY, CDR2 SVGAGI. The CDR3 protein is CASSPRSGTYEQYF. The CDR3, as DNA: TGTGCCAGCAGCCCAAGGAGCGGGACCTACGAGCAGTACTTC.

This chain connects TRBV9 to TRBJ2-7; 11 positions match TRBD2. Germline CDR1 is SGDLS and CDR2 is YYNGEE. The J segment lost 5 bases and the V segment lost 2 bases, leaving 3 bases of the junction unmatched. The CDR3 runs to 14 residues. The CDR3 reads CASSVSGGAHEQYF. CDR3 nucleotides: TGTGCCAGCAGCGTTAGCGGGGGGGCCCACGAGCAGTACTTC.

CDR3 sequence reads: CASRFSSGGGTGELFF. In DNA form, the CDR3 reads TGTGCCAGCCGTTTTTCTAGCGGGGGGGGCACCGGGGAGCTGTTTTTT. This sequence joins TRBV2 and TRBJ2-2; 12 bases align to TRBD2. Trimming removed 8 bases from V and 4 bases from J; junction bases left unmatched: 8. Germline CDR1 reads SNHLY; CDR2 reads FYNNEI. CDR3 length: 16 residues.

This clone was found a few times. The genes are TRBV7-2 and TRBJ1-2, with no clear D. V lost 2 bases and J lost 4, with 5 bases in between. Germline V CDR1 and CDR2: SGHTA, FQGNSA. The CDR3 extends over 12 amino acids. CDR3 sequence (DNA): TGTGCCAGCAGCTTAATCGGCTATGGCTACACCTTC. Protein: CASSLIGYGYTF.

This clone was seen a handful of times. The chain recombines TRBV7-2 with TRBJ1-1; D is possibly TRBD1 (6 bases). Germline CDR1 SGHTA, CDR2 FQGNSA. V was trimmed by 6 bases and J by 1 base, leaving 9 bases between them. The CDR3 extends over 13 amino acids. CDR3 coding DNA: TGTGCCAGCAGGGGACAACAGAACACTGAAGCTTTCTTT. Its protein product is CASRGQQNTEAFF.

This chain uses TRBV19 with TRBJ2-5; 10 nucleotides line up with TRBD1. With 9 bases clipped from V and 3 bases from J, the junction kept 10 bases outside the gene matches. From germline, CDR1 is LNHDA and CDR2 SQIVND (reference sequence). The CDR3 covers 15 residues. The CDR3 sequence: CASSQRGTGEETQYF. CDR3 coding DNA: TGTGCCAGCTCCCAAAGGGGGACAGGGGAAGAGACCCAGTACTTC.

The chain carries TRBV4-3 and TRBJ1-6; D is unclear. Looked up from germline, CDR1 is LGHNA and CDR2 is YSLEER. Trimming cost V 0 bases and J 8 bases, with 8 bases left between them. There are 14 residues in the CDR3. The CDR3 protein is CASSQDERYSPLHF. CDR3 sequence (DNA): TGCGCCAGCAGCCAAGATGAGAGGTATTCACCCCTCCACTTT.

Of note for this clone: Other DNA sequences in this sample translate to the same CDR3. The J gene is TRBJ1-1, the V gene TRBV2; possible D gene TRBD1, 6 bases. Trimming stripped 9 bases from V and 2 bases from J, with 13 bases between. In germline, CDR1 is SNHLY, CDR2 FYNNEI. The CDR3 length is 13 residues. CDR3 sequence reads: CASRGQFNTEAFF. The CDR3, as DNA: TGTGCCAGTAGAGGACAGTTTAACACTGAAGCTTTCTTT.

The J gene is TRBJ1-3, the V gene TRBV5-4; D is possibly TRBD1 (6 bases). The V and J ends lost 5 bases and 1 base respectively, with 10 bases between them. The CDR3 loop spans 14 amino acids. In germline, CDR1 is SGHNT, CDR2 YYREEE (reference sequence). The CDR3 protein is CASRATGSGNTIYF. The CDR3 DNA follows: TGTGCCAGCAGGGCCACAGGGTCTGGAAACACCATATATTTT.

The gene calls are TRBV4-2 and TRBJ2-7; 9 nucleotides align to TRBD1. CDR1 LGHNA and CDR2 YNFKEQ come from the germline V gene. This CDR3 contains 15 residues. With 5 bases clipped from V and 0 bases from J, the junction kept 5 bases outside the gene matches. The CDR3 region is CASSIGQGSSYEQYF. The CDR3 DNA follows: TGTGCCAGCAGCATTGGACAGGGGAGCTCCTACGAGCAGTACTTC.

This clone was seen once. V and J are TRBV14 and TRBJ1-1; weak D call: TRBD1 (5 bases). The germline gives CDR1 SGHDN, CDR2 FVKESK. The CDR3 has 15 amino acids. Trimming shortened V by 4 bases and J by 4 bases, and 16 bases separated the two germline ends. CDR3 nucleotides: TGTGCCAGCAGCCTCTGGCAGGGATTAGGCACTGAAGCTTTCTTT. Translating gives CASSLWQGLGTEAFF.

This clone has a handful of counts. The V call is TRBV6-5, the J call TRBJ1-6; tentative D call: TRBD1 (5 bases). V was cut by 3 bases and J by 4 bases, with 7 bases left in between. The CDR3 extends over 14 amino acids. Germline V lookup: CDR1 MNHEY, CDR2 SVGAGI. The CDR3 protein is CASSYGGYNSPLHF. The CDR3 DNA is TGTGCCAGCAGTTATGGGGGGTATAATTCACCCCTCCACTTT.